The entry below gives a single T cell receptor (beta chain) sequence along with its context. These data come from a study of patients and donors after allogeneic stem cell transplantation. One entry per CDR3 protein, called by TCRdb with MiXCR from the RT-PCR reads. The sample yields about 8,300 distinct CDR3 sequences, around a tenth seen once. The length of the CDR3 is 14 residues. The germline V gene has CDR1 MNHEY and CDR2 SMNVEV (reference sequence). J was trimmed by 5 bases and V by 5 bases; bases with no gene match: 8. The TCR originated in a human donor who was either an allogeneic HSCT recipient or a stem cell or donor lymphocyte infusion donor (not recorded which). It is not recorded whose cells these are; they may come from a transplant donor. Sequenced input: blood, either unsorted or a sorted T cell fraction (not recorded which). The rearrangement joins TRBV27 to TRBJ2-5, with 7 bases aligning to TRBD1. CDR3 region: CASSPMTGKETQYF. The CDR3 nucleotides read TGTGCCAGCAGTCCTATGACAGGGAAGGAGACCCAGTACTTC.